Below, 27 T cell receptor beta chains from the same sample are listed, as sequenced in a study of technical replicates of blood from a few donors. Generated by immunoSEQ multiplex PCR, the TCRdb table keeps only in-frame clones and is missing some. The table shows around 81,000 clones, with approximately 78% occurring only once. The source material was PBMCs. The source is a human donor in good health. Some clones in this sample may be carry-over from other donors' samples.

The V gene is TRBV7-9, the J gene TRBJ1-2, with D possibly being TRBD1 (5 bases). There are 13 residues in the CDR3. V dropped 5 bases and J dropped 8 bases, with 15 bases sitting between them. From germline, CDR1 is SEHNR and CDR2 FQNEAQ (reference sequence). CDR3 sequence (DNA): TGTGCCAGCAGCCATGGCGCGGCAGGGGGCTACACCTTC. Translation gives CASSHGAAGGYTF.

The CDR3 sequence is CASSQVWQDNYGYTF. CDR3 DNA sequence: TGTGCCAGCAGCCAAGTGTGGCAGGATAACTATGGCTACACCTTC. The J gene is TRBJ1-2, the V gene TRBV14; no clear D. CDR1 is SGHDN, CDR2 FVKESK, per germline. The ends were cut back, 1 base at V and 1 base at J, with 10 bases in the middle. The CDR3 spans 15 residues.

There are a few counts of this clone. The chain has TRBV29-1 and TRBJ1-1, with 11 bases fitting TRBD1. V dropped 4 bases and J dropped 5; count of bases not matched to a gene: 6. Germline values: CDR1 SQVTM, CDR2 ANQGSEA. The CDR3 sequence is 14 residues long. The chain's CDR3 is CSVVGTGGGTEAFF. DNA of the CDR3: TGCAGCGTTGTTGGGACAGGGGGTGGTACTGAAGCTTTCTTT.

The chain carries TRBV4-1 and TRBJ2-5; D perhaps matches TRBD2 (5 bases). Germline-derived CDR1 and CDR2 are MGHRA and YSYEKL. The CDR3 totals 15 residues. Trimming shortened V by 4 bases and J by 2 bases, and 14 bases separated the two germline ends. The CDR3 region has the DNA TGCGCCAGCAGCCGAGGAGGCGGGTTGCAAGAGACCCAGTACTTC. This translates into CASSRGGGLQETQYF.

This clone appeared a few times. The chain couples TRBV9 to TRBJ1-4; maybe TRBD1 (6 bases). This CDR3 is built from 15 residues. Germline V gives CDR1 SGDLS, CDR2 YYNGEE. V was pared by 3 bases and J by 5 bases, with 14 bases between. The CDR3 here is CASSARTAPNEKLFF. The CDR3, as DNA: TGTGCCAGCAGCGCCAGGACAGCCCCGAATGAAAAACTGTTTTTT.

The chain joins TRBV7-3 to TRBJ2-1; no clear D. This CDR3 is built from 12 residues. Trimming took 3 bases from V and 9 from J, leaving 9 bases between them. The germline V gene encodes CDR1 SGHTA and CDR2 FQGTGA. The CDR3 sequence is CASSFLRGEQFF. CDR3 nucleotide sequence: TGTGCCAGCAGCTTCTTGAGAGGTGAGCAGTTCTTC.

The V gene is TRBV12-2, the J gene TRBJ1-2. TRBV12-2 represents a pseudogene. The CDR3 length is 15 residues. The CDR3 is CASRLGGRGQDGYTF. DNA for the CDR3: TGTGCAAGTCGCTTAGGCGGGCGGGGGCAGGATGGCTACACCTTC.

This clone has a single count. The chain combines TRBV7-2 with TRBJ2-1; 12 bases fit TRBD1. V lost 1 base to trimming and J lost 9 bases; unmatched junction nucleotides: 7. CDR1 SGHTA and CDR2 FQGNSA come from the germline V gene. The CDR3 runs to 16 residues. CDR3 protein: CASSLELGQGAFEQFF. In nucleotides, the CDR3 is TGTGCCAGCAGCTTAGAGTTGGGACAGGGGGCCTTTGAGCAGTTCTTC.

The rearrangement links TRBV7-8 to TRBJ2-7; D might be TRBD1 (6 bases). Germline V gene sequence: CDR1 SGHVS, CDR2 FQNEAQ. Trimming shortened V by 6 bases and J by 4 bases, and 19 bases separated the two germline ends. CDR3 length equals 15 residues. For the CDR3, the DNA is TGTGCCAGCAGTCACTCCTCAGGGGACCTTTACGAGCAGTACTTC. This encodes CASSHSSGDLYEQYF.

J is TRBJ2-6 and V is TRBV10-3; unclear D gene. Trimming stripped 4 bases from V and 3 bases from J, with 13 bases between. CDR1 and CDR2 from the germline V gene are ENHRY and SYGVKD. The CDR3 length is 16 residues. CDR3: CAISVLSGFGANVLTF. The CDR3 DNA reads as TGTGCCATCAGTGTTTTGTCAGGTTTTGGGGCCAACGTCCTGACTTTC.

This chain connects TRBV4-1 to TRBJ1-1; 9 bases match TRBD1. Germline loops: CDR1 MGHRA, CDR2 YSYEKL. There are 14 residues in the CDR3. V was clipped by 2 bases and J by 6 bases; unmatched bases: 4. CDR3 residues: CASSQQQGASEAFF. The CDR3 DNA sequence: TGCGCCAGCAGCCAACAACAGGGGGCCTCTGAAGCTTTCTTT.

The chain recombines TRBV15 with TRBJ2-1; D might be TRBD1 (6 bases). CDR1 and CDR2 from the germline V gene are LNHNV and YYDKDF (reference sequence). This CDR3 comprises 17 residues. V was shortened by 5 bases and J by 0 bases, with 17 bases between the two germline ends. The CDR3 nucleotides are TGTGCCACCAGCGGGGGCTCCCGAACCTTCTCCTACAATGAGCAGTTCTTC. Its protein is CATSGGSRTFSYNEQFF.

The rearrangement links TRBV15 to TRBJ1-6; no reliable D call. With 0 bases removed from V and 6 bases from J, the gap between germline ends came to 9 bases. The CDR3 has 15 residues. Germline V gene data show CDR1 as LNHNV and CDR2 as YYDKDF (reference sequence). The chain's CDR3 is CATSRDWAINSPLHF. The CDR3 DNA reads as TGTGCCACCAGCAGAGATTGGGCCATTAATTCACCCCTCCACTTT.

J is TRBJ1-5 and V is TRBV7-8; perhaps TRBD1 as D (6 bases). Germline CDR1 SGHVS, CDR2 FQNEAQ. The CDR3 is 17 amino acids. Trimming removed 1 base at V and 0 bases at J, with 13 bases between. CDR3 sequence reads: CASSLGLDRYSNQPQHF. The CDR3 coding sequence is TGTGCCAGCAGCTTAGGATTGGACAGATATAGCAATCAGCCCCAGCATTTT.

V is TRBV29-1 and J is TRBJ2-1; 7 nucleotides match TRBD2. The CDR3 loop spans 15 amino acids. The trim removed 6 bases at V and 4 bases at J, leaving 12 bases unmatched. Per the germline V gene, CDR1 is SQVTM and CDR2 is ANQGSEA. CDR3 protein: CSVHQWGGVYNEQFF. CDR3 DNA sequence: TGCAGCGTCCACCAATGGGGAGGGGTTTACAATGAGCAGTTCTTC.

The chain joins TRBV7-9 to TRBJ1-2; D is perhaps TRBD1 (5 bases). The V gene lost 3 bases and the J gene lost 4 bases, with 9 bases spanning the gap. CDR3 size: 13 residues. CDR1 is SEHNR and CDR2 is FQNEAQ in the germline V gene (reference sequence). The chain's CDR3 is CASSFRAGYGYTF. CDR3 nucleotides: TGTGCCAGCAGCTTCAGGGCAGGCTATGGCTACACCTTC.

The chain carries TRBV4-3 and TRBJ1-1, with 10 positions matching TRBD1. Germline CDR1 reads LGHNA; CDR2 reads YSLEER. This CDR3 has 16 amino acids. V lost 1 base to trimming and J lost 2 bases; unmatched junction nucleotides: 4. CDR3 sequence reads: CASSQAGTGVNTEAFF. CDR3 coding DNA: TGCGCCAGCAGCCAAGCTGGGACAGGGGTTAACACTGAAGCTTTCTTT.

This chain joins TRBV4-3 and TRBJ2-5; possible D gene TRBD2, 6 bases. CDR1 and CDR2 (germline): LGHNA, YSLEER. The V end was cut by 4 bases, the J end by 5 bases, with 14 bases between. The CDR3 runs 14 residues. The CDR3 loop reads CASSRGTPRETQYF. DNA for the CDR3: TGCGCCAGCAGCCGCGGGACCCCGAGGGAGACCCAGTACTTC.

The chain employs TRBV19 and TRBJ1-1, with 7 bases fitting TRBD1. Germline lookup yields CDR1 LNHDA and CDR2 SQIVND (reference sequence). The J segment lost 8 bases and the V segment lost 0 bases, leaving 0 bases of the junction unmatched. The CDR3 totals 12 residues. The CDR3 bases are TGTGCCAGTAGTATAGAGGACAGGGAAGCTTTCTTT. Its translation: CASSIEDREAFF.

The chain has TRBV5-1 and TRBJ2-4; possible D gene TRBD2, 7 bases. The CDR3 covers 14 residues. Germline V lookup: CDR1 SGHRS, CDR2 YFSETQ. Trimming left V 2 bases short and J 5 bases short, with 11 bases between. In DNA, the CDR3 is TGCGCCAGCAGCTTAGAAGGGGGGGAAAACATTCAGTACTTC. It is translated as CASSLEGGENIQYF.

As DNA, the CDR3 is TGTGCCTGGACAGGGGGCAATGAGCAGTTCTTC. It yields the protein CAWTGGNEQFF. The rearrangement links TRBV30 to TRBJ2-1, with 7 bases lining up with TRBD1. Per germline, CDR1 GTSNPN and CDR2 SVGIG (reference sequence). The trim removed 4 bases at V and 6 bases at J, leaving 0 bases unmatched. This CDR3 is built from 11 residues.

The genes are TRBV5-1 and TRBJ1-1; no reliable D call. CDR3 length: 13 amino acids. The V and J ends lost 0 bases and 1 base respectively, with 4 bases between them. Germline values: CDR1 SGHRS, CDR2 YFSETQ. The DNA of the CDR3 is TGCGCCAGCAGCTTGGCACAGAACACTGAAGCTTTCTTT. It translates to CASSLAQNTEAFF.

A single count supports this clone. V is TRBV4-1 and J is TRBJ2-7, with D possibly being TRBD1 (6 bases). This CDR3 is 15 amino acids long. CDR1 is MGHRA, CDR2 YSYEKL, per germline. The V end was cut by 7 bases, the J end by 4 bases, with 20 bases between. DNA of the CDR3: TGCGCCAGCACCGTGGAACTCCAAGGGGGTTACGAGCAGTACTTC. This sequence encodes CASTVELQGGYEQYF.

This rearrangement joins TRBV20-1 to TRBJ2-7; D may be TRBD1 (5 bases). Germline-derived CDR1 and CDR2 are DFQATT and SNEGSKA (reference sequence). The V end was cut by 6 bases, the J end by 2 bases, with 8 bases between. CDR3 length: 11 amino acids. CDR3 bases: TGCAGTGCGCTCAGGGCCTACGAGCAGTACTTC. This sequence encodes CSALRAYEQYF.

J is TRBJ2-2 and V is TRBV11-3, with D possibly TRBD1 on 6 matching bases. The CDR3 runs 13 residues. Germline V CDR1 and CDR2: SGHNT, YENEEA. The V gene lost 7 bases and the J gene lost 2 bases, with 8 bases spanning the gap. This chain's CDR3 is CASKDSNTGELFF. The DNA of the CDR3 is TGTGCCAGCAAGGACAGCAACACCGGGGAGCTGTTTTTT.

The genes are TRBV7-2 and TRBJ1-6; D might be TRBD1 (5 bases). Germline lookup yields CDR1 SGHTA and CDR2 FQGNSA. V lost 3 bases and J lost 0, with 9 bases in between. CDR3 length: 16 residues. The CDR3 sequence: CASSFGGSSYNSPLHF. For the CDR3, the DNA is TGTGCCAGCAGCTTCGGGGGAAGCTCCTATAATTCACCCCTCCACTTT.

Comment on this clone: One end of the junction varies from germline; a read error may be responsible. CDR3 sequence reads: CSVGEAFF. In DNA, the CDR3 is TGCAGCGTGGGAGAAGCCTTCTTT. V gene TRBV29-1 combines with J gene TRBJ1-1; unclear D gene. Germline values: CDR1 SQVTM, CDR2 ANQGSEA. This CDR3 has 8 residues.